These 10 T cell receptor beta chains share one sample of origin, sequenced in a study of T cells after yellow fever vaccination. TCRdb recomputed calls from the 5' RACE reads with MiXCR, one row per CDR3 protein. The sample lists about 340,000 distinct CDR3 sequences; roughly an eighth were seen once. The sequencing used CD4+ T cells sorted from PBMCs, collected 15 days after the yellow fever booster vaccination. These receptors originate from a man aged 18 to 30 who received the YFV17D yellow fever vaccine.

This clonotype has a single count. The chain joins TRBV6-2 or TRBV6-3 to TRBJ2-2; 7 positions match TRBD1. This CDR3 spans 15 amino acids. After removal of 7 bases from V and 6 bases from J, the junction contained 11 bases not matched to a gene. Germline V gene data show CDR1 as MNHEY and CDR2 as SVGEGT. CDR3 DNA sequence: TGTGCCAGCACCCCGACCAGGGGGTACGCCGGGGAGCTGTTTTTT. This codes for CASTPTRGYAGELFF.

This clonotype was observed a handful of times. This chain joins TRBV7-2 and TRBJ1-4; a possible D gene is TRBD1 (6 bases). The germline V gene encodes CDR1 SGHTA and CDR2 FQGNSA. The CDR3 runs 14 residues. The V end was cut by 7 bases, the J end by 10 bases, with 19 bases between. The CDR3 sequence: CASTYFRGGGKLFF. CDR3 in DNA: TGTGCCAGCACCTACTTCAGGGGCGGAGGAAAACTGTTTTTT.

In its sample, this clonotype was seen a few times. Here the CDR3 reads CASSPQGARGYTF. The CDR3 nucleotides are TGTGCCAGCAGCCCACAGGGGGCGCGTGGCTACACCTTC. The rearrangement joins TRBV5-4 to TRBJ1-2; 9 bases are shared with TRBD1. From germline, CDR1 is SGHNT and CDR2 YYREEE (reference sequence). The CDR3 spans 13 residues. V shed 4 bases, J shed 7 bases, and the junction held 5 bases outside the gene matches.

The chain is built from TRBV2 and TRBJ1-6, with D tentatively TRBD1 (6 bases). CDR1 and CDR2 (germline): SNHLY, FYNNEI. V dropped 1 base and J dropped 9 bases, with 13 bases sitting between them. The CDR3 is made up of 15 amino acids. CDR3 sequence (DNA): TGTGCCAGCAGTGAAGGTCGGGGGCTGGTTTCACCCCTCCACTTT. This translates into CASSEGRGLVSPLHF.

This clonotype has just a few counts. CDR3 amino acids: CASIRGYEQFF. The CDR3 DNA sequence: TGTGCCAGCATCCGAGGTTATGAGCAGTTCTTC. The rearrangement uses TRBV2 and TRBJ2-1; the D is unclear. The V gene lost 7 bases and the J gene lost 8 bases, with 9 bases spanning the gap. CDR3 size: 11 residues. CDR1 and CDR2 (germline): SNHLY, FYNNEI.

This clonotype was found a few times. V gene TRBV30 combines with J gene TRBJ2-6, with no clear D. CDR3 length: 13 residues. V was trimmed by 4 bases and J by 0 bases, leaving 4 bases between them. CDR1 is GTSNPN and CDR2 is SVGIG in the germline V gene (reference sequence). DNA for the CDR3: TGTGCCTGGACGGACTCTGGGGCCAACGTCCTGACTTTC. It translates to CAWTDSGANVLTF. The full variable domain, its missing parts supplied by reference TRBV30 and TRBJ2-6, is SQTIHQWPATLVQPVGSPLSLECTVEGTSNPNLYWYRQAAGRGLQLLFYSVGIGQISSEVPQNLSASRPQDRQFILSSKKLLLSDSGFYLCAWTDSGANVLTFGAGSRLTVL.

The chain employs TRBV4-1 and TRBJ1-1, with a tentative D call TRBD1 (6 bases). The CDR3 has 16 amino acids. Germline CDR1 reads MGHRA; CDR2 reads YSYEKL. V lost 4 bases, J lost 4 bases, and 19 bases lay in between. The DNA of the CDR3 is TGCGCCAGCAGCCCGCTTGCTGGGGGGCTCGGCACTGAAGCTTTCTTT. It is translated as CASSPLAGGLGTEAFF.

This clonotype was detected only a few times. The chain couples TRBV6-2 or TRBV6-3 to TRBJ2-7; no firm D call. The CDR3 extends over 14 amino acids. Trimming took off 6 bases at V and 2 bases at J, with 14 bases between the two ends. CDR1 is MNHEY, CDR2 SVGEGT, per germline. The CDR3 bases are TGTGCCAGCAGAGAGACGCGTATACCCTACGAGCAGTACTTC. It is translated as CASRETRIPYEQYF.

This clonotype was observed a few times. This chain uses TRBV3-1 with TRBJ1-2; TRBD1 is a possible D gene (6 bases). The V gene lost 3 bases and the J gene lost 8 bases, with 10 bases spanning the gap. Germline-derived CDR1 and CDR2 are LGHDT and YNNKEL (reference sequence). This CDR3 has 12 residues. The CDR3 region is CASSHSGEGYTF. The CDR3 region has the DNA TGTGCCAGCAGCCATTCAGGGGAAGGCTACACCTTC. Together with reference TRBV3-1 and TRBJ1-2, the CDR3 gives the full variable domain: DTAVSQTPKYLVTQMGNDKSIKCEQNLGHDTMYWYKQDSKKFLKIMFSYNNKELIINETVPNRFSPKSPDKAHLNLHINSLELGDSAVYFCASSHSGEGYTFGSGTRLTVV.

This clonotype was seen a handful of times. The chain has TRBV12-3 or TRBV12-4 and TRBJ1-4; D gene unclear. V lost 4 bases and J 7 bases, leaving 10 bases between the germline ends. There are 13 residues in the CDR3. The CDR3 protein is CASSSPPGEKLFF. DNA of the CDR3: TGTGCCAGCAGTTCACCGCCGGGTGAAAAACTGTTTTTT.